This T cell receptor beta chain was documented in a study of cytomegalovirus exposure and HLA in healthy donors. About the research overall: Genotyping showed 81% of approximately 430 donors falling in the Caucasian-associated ancestry cluster. Findings of the study overall: In an earlier analysis, most TCR beta V segments were productive about 87% or about 30% of the time. CMV serostatus stood as the only immune exposure information on hand. Altogether, 150 to 200 TCR beta chains were recorded as cytomegalovirus-associated.

Germline lookup yields CDR1 MNHEY and CDR2 SMNVEV (reference sequence). V shed 5 bases and J shed 6 bases, with 14 bases lying between them. The CDR3 totals 14 residues. PCR primers comprised 60 Vbeta and 13 Jbeta primers. The method was immunoSEQ multiplex PCR; TCRdb's version includes in-frame clones alone and lacks a portion of them. Of more than 110,000 clones listed, 80% were seen once; the top ten hold 2% to 2.5%. This clone has just a few counts. The antigen is not known. J is TRBJ1-5 and V is TRBV27; D is undetermined. This receptor was obtained from a man aged 30 to 39 in good health and CMV-seronegative. Material: PBMCs. CDR3 residues: CASSPGRKAQPQHF. Here the CDR3 DNA reads TGTGCCAGCAGTCCGGGGAGGAAGGCTCAGCCCCAGCATTTT.